The source of this T cell receptor (beta chain) is a study of blood T cell repertoires in COVID-19. As handled by the study authors: Cell counts per sample came from amplifying reference gene primers. The repertoire was sequenced with immunoSEQ multiplex PCR; TCRdb's copy has only in-frame clones and lacks some. The V and J calls and clone size come from that table; D and trimming were worked out from the DNA. In the table there are under 250,000 clones, about 86% of which are singletons. Germline assignment: CDR1 GTSNPN and CDR2 SVGIG (reference sequence). V dropped 1 base and J dropped 3 bases, with 7 bases sitting between them. This CDR3 has 12 amino acids.

Input material: peripheral blood. The V call is TRBV30, the J call TRBJ2-7, with D possibly TRBD1 on 5 matching bases. This TCR was recovered from a man over 45 with active or convalescent COVID-19. Here the CDR3 reads CAWSEQGYEQYF. As DNA, the CDR3 is TGTGCCTGGAGTGAGCAGGGCTACGAGCAGTACTTC.